This TCR beta chain was observed in a study of T cells in Graves' hyperthyroidism and ophthalmopathy. Study overall: Sampling of peripheral blood happened at initial diagnosis, prior to any treatment.

Whole-study results and caveats: The model made its ophthalmopathy prediction, and onset followed a median about 6 months later. Expanded thyroid clonotypes (above 0.001) were mostly also found in blood.

CDR1 and CDR2 (germline): SNHLY, FYNNEI. Trimming took off 11 bases at V and 2 bases at J, with 12 bases between the two ends. This CDR3 spans 12 amino acids. PBMCs were collected from an approximately 9.4 ml volume of fresh peripheral blood. This clonotype was counted ten times or more. Its target is not known. Researchers amplified the TCR beta CDR3 regions from RNA transcripts. An initial round of RT-PCR targeting the TCR CDR3 relied on the HTBI primer set. A single record per CDR3 protein comes from TCRdb applying MiXCR to the multiplex PCR reads. The repertoire consists of about 290,000 distinct CDR3 sequences, with around 15% occurring once and the leading ten covering 7.9%.

This chain uses TRBV2 with TRBJ1-1, with no clear D. This sequence was found in a woman aged 40 to 50 with Graves' hyperthyroidism. Material for sequencing was blood. In DNA form, the CDR3 reads TGTGCCCTCAACCGGAAAAACACTGAAGCTTTCTTT. This gives the protein CALNRKNTEAFF.